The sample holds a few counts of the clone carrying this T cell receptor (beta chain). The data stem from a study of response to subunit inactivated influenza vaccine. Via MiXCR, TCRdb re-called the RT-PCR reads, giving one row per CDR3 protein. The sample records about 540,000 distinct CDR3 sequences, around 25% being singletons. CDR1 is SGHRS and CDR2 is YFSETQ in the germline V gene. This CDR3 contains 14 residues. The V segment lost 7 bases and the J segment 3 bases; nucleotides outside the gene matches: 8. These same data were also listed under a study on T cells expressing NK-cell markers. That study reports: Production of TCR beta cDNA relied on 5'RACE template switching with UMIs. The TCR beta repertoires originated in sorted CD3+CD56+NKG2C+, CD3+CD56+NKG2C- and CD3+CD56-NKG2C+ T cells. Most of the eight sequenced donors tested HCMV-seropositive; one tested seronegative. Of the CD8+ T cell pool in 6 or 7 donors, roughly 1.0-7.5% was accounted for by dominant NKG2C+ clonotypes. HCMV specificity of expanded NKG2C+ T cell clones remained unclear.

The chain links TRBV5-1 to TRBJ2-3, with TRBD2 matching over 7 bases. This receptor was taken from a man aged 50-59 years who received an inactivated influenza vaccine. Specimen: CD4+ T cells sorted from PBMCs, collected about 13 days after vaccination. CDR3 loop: CASHSGGRTDTQYF. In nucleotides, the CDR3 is TGCGCCAGCCACTCGGGGGGAAGGACAGATACGCAGTATTTT.